The present TCR beta chain was sequenced within a study of blood T cell repertoires in COVID-19. Study overall: Nucleic acid was either cDNA or gDNA, and it came from T cells, B-cell-depleted T cells, or PBMCs.

The protocol was immunoSEQ multiplex PCR, while the TCRdb copy is restricted to in-frame clones and leaves out a portion. The table has approximately 220,000 clones, roughly 90% seen once. Participant-given clinical history determined each cohort assignment. A PCR-confirmed or clinician-diagnosed COVID-19 case had contacted exposed participants within 2 weeks of entry. The V gene lost 2 bases and the J gene lost 5 bases, with 11 bases spanning the gap. The CDR3 contains 14 residues. Germline V lookup: CDR1 SGHTS, CDR2 YDEGEE. Sequencing was carried out using PBMCs or T cells enriched from blood (not recorded which). V gene TRBV5-8 combines with J gene TRBJ1-5, with D tentatively TRBD1 (5 bases). The clonotype was recovered from a woman in her 30s who had been exposed to COVID-19. The CDR3 sequence is CASSFRQTDQPQHF. Written as DNA, the CDR3 is TGTGCCAGCAGCTTTCGACAGACCGATCAGCCCCAGCATTTT.